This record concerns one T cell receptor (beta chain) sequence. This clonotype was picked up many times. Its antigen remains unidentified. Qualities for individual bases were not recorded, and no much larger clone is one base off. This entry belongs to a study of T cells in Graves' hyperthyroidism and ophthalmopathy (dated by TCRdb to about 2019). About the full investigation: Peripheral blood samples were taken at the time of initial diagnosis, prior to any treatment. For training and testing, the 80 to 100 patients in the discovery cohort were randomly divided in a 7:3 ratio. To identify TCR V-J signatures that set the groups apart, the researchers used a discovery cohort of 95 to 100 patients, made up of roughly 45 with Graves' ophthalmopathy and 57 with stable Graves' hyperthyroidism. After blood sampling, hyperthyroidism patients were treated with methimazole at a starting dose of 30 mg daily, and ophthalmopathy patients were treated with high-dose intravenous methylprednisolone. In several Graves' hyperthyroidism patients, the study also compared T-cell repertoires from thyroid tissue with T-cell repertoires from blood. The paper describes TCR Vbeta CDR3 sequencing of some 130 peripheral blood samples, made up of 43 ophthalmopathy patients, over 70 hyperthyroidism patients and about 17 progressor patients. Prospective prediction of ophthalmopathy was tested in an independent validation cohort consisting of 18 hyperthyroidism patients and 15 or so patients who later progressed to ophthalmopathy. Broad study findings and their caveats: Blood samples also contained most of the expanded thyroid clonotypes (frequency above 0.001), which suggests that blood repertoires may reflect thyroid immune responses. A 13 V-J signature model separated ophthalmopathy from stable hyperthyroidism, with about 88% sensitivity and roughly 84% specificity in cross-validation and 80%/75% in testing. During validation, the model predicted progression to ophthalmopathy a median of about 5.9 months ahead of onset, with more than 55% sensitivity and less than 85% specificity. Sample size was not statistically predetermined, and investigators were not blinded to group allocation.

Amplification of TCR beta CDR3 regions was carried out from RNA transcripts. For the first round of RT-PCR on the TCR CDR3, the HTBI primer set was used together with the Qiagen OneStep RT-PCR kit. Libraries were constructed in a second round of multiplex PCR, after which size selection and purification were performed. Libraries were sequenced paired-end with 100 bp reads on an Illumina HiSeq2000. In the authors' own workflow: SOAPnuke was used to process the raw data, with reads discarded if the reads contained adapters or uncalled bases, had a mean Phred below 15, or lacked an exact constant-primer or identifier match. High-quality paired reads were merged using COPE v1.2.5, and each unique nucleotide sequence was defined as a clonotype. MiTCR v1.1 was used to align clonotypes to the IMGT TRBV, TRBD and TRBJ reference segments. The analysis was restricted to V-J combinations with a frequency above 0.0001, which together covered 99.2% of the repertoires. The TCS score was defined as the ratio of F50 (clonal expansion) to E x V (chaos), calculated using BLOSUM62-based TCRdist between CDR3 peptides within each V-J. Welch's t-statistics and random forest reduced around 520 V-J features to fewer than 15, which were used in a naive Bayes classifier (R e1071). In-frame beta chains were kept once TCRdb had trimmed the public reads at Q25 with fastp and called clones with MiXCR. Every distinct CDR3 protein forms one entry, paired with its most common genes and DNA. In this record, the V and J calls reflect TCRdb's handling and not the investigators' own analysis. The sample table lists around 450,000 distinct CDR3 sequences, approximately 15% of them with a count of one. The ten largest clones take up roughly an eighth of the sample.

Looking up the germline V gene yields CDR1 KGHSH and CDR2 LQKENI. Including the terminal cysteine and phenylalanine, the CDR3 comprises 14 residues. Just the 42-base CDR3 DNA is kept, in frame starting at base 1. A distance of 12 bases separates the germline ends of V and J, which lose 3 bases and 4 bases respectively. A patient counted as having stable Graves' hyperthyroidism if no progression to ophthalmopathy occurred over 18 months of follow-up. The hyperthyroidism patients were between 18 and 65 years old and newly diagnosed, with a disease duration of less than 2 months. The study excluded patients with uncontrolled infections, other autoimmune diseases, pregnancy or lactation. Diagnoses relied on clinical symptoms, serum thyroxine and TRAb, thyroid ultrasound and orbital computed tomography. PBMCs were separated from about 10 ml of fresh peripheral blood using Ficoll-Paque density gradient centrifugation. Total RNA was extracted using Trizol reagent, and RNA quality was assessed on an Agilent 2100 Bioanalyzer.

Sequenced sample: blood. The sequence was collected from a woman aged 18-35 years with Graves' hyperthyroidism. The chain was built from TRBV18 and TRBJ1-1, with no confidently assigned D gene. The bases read TGTGCCAGCTCACCTGGAGAGGCCCTCACTGAAGCTTTCTTT. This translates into CASSPGEALTEAFF.